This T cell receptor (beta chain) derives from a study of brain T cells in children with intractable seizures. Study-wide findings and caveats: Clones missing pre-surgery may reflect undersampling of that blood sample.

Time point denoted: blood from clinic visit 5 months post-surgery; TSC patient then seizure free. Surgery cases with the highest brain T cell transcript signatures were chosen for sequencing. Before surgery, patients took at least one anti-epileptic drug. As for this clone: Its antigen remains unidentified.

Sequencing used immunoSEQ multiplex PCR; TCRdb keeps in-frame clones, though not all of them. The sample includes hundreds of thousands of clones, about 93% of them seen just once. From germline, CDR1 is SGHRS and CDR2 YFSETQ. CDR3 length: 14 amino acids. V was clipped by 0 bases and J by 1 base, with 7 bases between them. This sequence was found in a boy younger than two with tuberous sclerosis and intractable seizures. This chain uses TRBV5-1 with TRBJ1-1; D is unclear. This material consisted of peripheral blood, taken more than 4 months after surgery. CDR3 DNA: TGCGCCAGCAGCTTGGTCCGGGCGAACACTGAAGCTTTCTTT. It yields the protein CASSLVRANTEAFF.